The 24 T cell receptor beta chains below all came from one sample that was sequenced in a study of response to subunit inactivated influenza vaccine listed by TCRdb under 2018. Library preparation employed RT-PCR. Sequencer: Illumina HiSeq 2500. The public reads were quality trimmed at Q25 with fastp and then assembled into clones with MiXCR by TCRdb, keeping productive beta chains. Every CDR3 protein is listed once, alongside the most common genes and DNA of its rows. In this sample the table shows around 850,000 distinct CDR3 sequences, 15% to 20% of which occur a single time. The ten largest make up roughly a tenth of the sample. Sequencing used PBMCs from blood, obtained around 5 days after vaccination. These receptors came from a man aged 45-65 years who received an inactivated influenza vaccine. Donor details come from another sample of the same person, matched by shared clones.

There are a few counts of this clonotype. The chain has TRBV15 and TRBJ1-1; D remains ambiguous. V dropped 0 bases and J dropped 10 bases, with 12 bases sitting between them. The CDR3 has 13 amino acids. CDR1 and CDR2 (germline): LNHNV, YYDKDF (reference sequence). CDR3 region: CATSREAGTLAFF. In DNA form, the CDR3 reads TGTGCCACCAGCAGAGAGGCGGGAACTTTAGCTTTCTTT.

The table lists this clonotype with a few counts. The V call is TRBV10-2, the J call TRBJ2-2; D gene ambiguous. Germline CDR1 reads WSHSY; CDR2 reads SAAADI. V was pared by 0 bases and J by 8 bases, with 10 bases between. The CDR3 runs to 14 residues. The CDR3 DNA follows: TGCGCCAGCAGTGAGTCCCCCTCTAAGGGGGAGCTGTTTTTT. Translation gives CASSESPSKGELFF.

This clonotype was seen more than once but under ten times. The genes are TRBV29-1 and TRBJ1-2; 9 bases match TRBD1. Trimming cost V 4 bases and J 2 bases; bases outside gene matches: 2. Germline loops: CDR1 SQVTM, CDR2 ANQGSEA. This CDR3 is 13 amino acids long. CDR3 DNA sequence: TGCAGCGTTGTACAGGGGGCGAACTATGGCTACACCTTC. This gives the protein CSVVQGANYGYTF.

This rearrangement joins TRBV20-1 to TRBJ1-3, with 7 bases lining up with TRBD1. V lost 3 bases and J lost 0; bases outside the gene matches: 11. The CDR3 totals 17 residues. The germline V gene encodes CDR1 DFQATT and CDR2 SNEGSKA (reference sequence). CDR3 DNA sequence: TGCAGTGCTAGGGGTGTGGACAGGCGCCCCTCTGGAAACACCATATATTTT. The encoded protein is CSARGVDRRPSGNTIYF.

V and J are TRBV27 and TRBJ2-7; tentatively, D is TRBD2 (6 bases). The ends were cut back, 7 bases at V and 6 bases at J, with 19 bases in the middle. The CDR3 length is 14 residues. The germline V gene encodes CDR1 MNHEY and CDR2 SMNVEV (reference sequence). Here the CDR3 DNA reads TGTGCCAGCAACAACCGGGACGGGGGATTCGAGCAGTACTTC. As protein: CASNNRDGGFEQYF.

This clonotype was counted between two and nine times. The chain employs TRBV28 and TRBJ1-1; 9 nucleotides line up with TRBD1. Trimming at V came to 5 bases and at J to 3 bases, leaving 4 bases not matched to a gene. The CDR3 loop spans 14 amino acids. Per the germline V gene, CDR1 is MDHEN and CDR2 is SYDVKM. The CDR3 protein is CASSLWTGDTEAFF. Written as DNA, the CDR3 is TGTGCCAGCAGTCTGTGGACAGGGGACACTGAAGCTTTCTTT.

V is TRBV5-1 and J is TRBJ2-5; the D gene is possibly TRBD1 (5 bases). Germline-derived CDR1 and CDR2 are SGHRS and YFSETQ. This CDR3 is 12 amino acids long. With 0 bases removed from V and 7 bases from J, the gap between germline ends came to 7 bases. The CDR3 DNA follows: TGCGCCAGCAGCTTGGAGGGGTTGACCCAGTACTTC. It translates to CASSLEGLTQYF.

This clonotype was seen only a few times. The chain recombines TRBV10-3 with TRBJ2-3, with 7 bases that match TRBD2. CDR3 size: 14 residues. CDR1 is ENHRY and CDR2 is SYGVKD in the germline V gene. Trimming removed 8 bases from V and 2 bases from J; junction bases left unmatched: 7. The CDR3 protein is CAIRGGTYTDTQYF. The CDR3 region has the DNA TGTGCCATCCGGGGAGGGACGTACACAGATACGCAGTATTTT.

This clonotype occurred a few times. V is TRBV5-1 and J is TRBJ1-1; D is undetermined. Trimming shortened V by 0 bases and J by 5 bases, and 17 bases separated the two germline ends. Germline V gene lookup returns CDR1 SGHRS and CDR2 YFSETQ. The CDR3 covers 16 residues. The CDR3 coding sequence is TGCGCCAGCAGCTTGGCCTTGAGTGCGGGGAGGACTGAAGCTTTCTTT. Protein: CASSLALSAGRTEAFF.

This rearrangement joins TRBV4-2 to TRBJ1-3, with D maybe TRBD1 (5 bases). V lost 0 bases and J 2 bases, leaving 11 bases between the germline ends. CDR1 and CDR2 (germline): LGHNA, YNFKEQ. The CDR3 spans 16 residues. CDR3 sequence reads: CASSQDFGRAGNTIYF. The CDR3 nucleotides read TGTGCCAGCAGCCAAGATTTCGGCAGGGCTGGAAACACCATATATTTT.

Many counts were recorded for this clonotype. A junction end diverges from the germline sequence, so it may reflect a read error. The chain combines TRBV20-1 with TRBJ1-1; TRBD1 matches at 8 bases. The length of the CDR3 is 9 residues. Germline V gene data show CDR1 as DFQATT and CDR2 as SNEGSKA (reference sequence). The CDR3 DNA reads TGCAGTGCTACGTACCGGGACAGGTTT. It yields the protein CSATYRDRF.

The chain carries TRBV9 and TRBJ2-7; D uncertain. This CDR3 has 14 residues. V lost 0 bases to trimming and J lost 3 bases, with 10 bases between them. The germline V gene encodes CDR1 SGDLS and CDR2 YYNGEE. CDR3 protein: CASSVDPTGYEQYF. The CDR3 DNA sequence: TGTGCCAGCAGCGTAGATCCCACTGGCTACGAGCAGTACTTC.

This clonotype was counted at least ten times. CDR3 residues: CSVDPLGSDIQYF. CDR3 DNA: TGCAGCGTTGATCCGCTTGGTTCGGACATTCAGTACTTC. The V and J genes are TRBV29-1 and TRBJ2-4, with D unclear. V was trimmed by 3 bases and J by 8 bases, leaving 14 bases between them. In germline, CDR1 is SQVTM, CDR2 ANQGSEA. The CDR3 is 13 amino acids.

A few counts support this clonotype. The chain has TRBV5-6 and TRBJ1-2; D gene unclear. Trimming shortened V by 0 bases and J by 8 bases, and 5 bases separated the two germline ends. Per the germline V gene, CDR1 is SGHDT and CDR2 is YYEEEE. CDR3 length: 11 residues. CDR3 nucleotides: TGTGCCAGCAGCTTGGAACGAGGCTACACCTTC. Residues: CASSLERGYTF. Using reference TRBV5-6 and TRBJ1-2 for the parts outside the CDR3, the full variable domain is DAGVTQSPTHLIKTRGQQVTLRCSPKSGHDTVSWYQQALGQGPQFIFQYYEEEERQRGNFPDRFSGHQFPNYSSELNVNALLLGDSALYLCASSLERGYTFGSGTRLTVV.

The chain employs TRBV9 and TRBJ2-1, with 8 bases aligning to TRBD1. The CDR3 has 15 residues. With 1 base clipped from V and 8 bases from J, the junction kept 8 bases outside the gene matches. Germline assignment: CDR1 SGDLS and CDR2 YYNGEE. The CDR3, as DNA: TGTGCCAGCAGCGTATCCGCAGGGGGCTTGGATGAGCAGTTCTTC. Encoded protein: CASSVSAGGLDEQFF.

This clonotype was counted a few times. The chain employs TRBV5-1 and TRBJ2-1; 7 bases are shared with TRBD1. Germline CDR1 reads SGHRS; CDR2 reads YFSETQ. The CDR3 is made up of 14 amino acids. With V trimmed by 4 bases and J by 8 bases, 9 bases remained unmatched. The CDR3 loop reads CASSTGDRGDEQFF. CDR3 nucleotide sequence: TGCGCCAGCAGCACAGGGGACCGAGGGGATGAGCAGTTCTTC.

This clonotype came up a few times. The chain uses TRBV18 and TRBJ2-7, with D perhaps TRBD1 (6 bases). V dropped 6 bases and J dropped 4 bases, with 19 bases sitting between them. This CDR3 spans 15 amino acids. The germline gives CDR1 KGHSH, CDR2 LQKENI. The CDR3 DNA follows: TGTGCCAGCTCGGCACAGGGAAACGAGGCTTACGAGCAGTACTTC. Amino acids: CASSAQGNEAYEQYF.

This clonotype has just a few counts. This chain's CDR3 is CASSQEGGRTPDTQYF. CDR3 coding DNA: TGCGCCAGCAGCCAAGAGGGCGGGAGAACCCCAGATACGCAGTATTTT. The genes are TRBV4-3 and TRBJ2-3, with 7 bases fitting TRBD2. Germline V lookup: CDR1 LGHNA, CDR2 YSLEER. Unmatched junction bases numbered 7, after V lost 0 bases and J lost 4 bases. The CDR3 consists of 16 residues.

This clonotype was seen a few times. The chain recombines TRBV12-3 or TRBV12-4 with TRBJ2-7; D is uncertain. CDR3 length equals 13 residues. The ends were cut back, 3 bases at V and 2 bases at J, with 8 bases in the middle. CDR3 sequence: CASSFSGPYEQYF. CDR3 sequence (DNA): TGTGCCAGCAGTTTTTCGGGTCCCTACGAGCAGTACTTC.

The chain is built from TRBV30 and TRBJ2-7, with D perhaps matching TRBD1 (7 bases). The ends were cut back, 5 bases at V and 0 bases at J, with 14 bases in the middle. Germline lookup yields CDR1 GTSNPN and CDR2 SVGIG (reference sequence). The CDR3 totals 14 residues. The chain's CDR3 is CAWAYRGGSYEQYF. CDR3 coding DNA: TGTGCCTGGGCCTACAGGGGAGGCTCCTACGAGCAGTACTTC.

In this sample, this clonotype turned up many times. The rearrangement links TRBV20-1 to TRBJ1-6; 7 bases match TRBD1. This CDR3 is 16 amino acids long. The germline V gene has CDR1 DFQATT and CDR2 SNEGSKA (reference sequence). J gave up 8 bases and V 1 base, and 11 bases lay outside the gene matches. The CDR3 protein is CSARGPGGNSHSPLHF. The CDR3 coding sequence is TGCAGTGCTAGAGGCCCAGGGGGAAACTCTCATTCACCCCTCCACTTT.

This clonotype appeared a few times. CDR3 in amino acids: CASSLALGGTGRPNTGELFF. CDR3 sequence (DNA): TGTGCCAGCAGTTTAGCGCTTGGCGGGACAGGGAGGCCGAACACCGGGGAGCTGTTTTTT. The genes are TRBV12-3 or TRBV12-4 and TRBJ2-2, with 9 bases matching TRBD1. The CDR3 is 20 amino acids. V lost 0 bases and J lost 0; bases outside the gene matches: 11.

V is TRBV2 and J is TRBJ1-6; TRBD1 might be the D (6 bases). The length of the CDR3 is 15 residues. Looked up from germline, CDR1 is SNHLY and CDR2 is FYNNEI. The V end lost 1 base, the J end lost 7 bases, and 11 bases lay between the germline ends. The chain's CDR3 is CASSEGGASNSPLHF. CDR3 bases: TGTGCCAGCAGTGAAGGGGGGGCCTCGAATTCACCCCTCCACTTT.

The V gene is TRBV7-2, the J gene TRBJ1-6; the D is unclear. Germline V gives CDR1 SGHTA, CDR2 FQGNSA. CDR3 length equals 16 residues. V shed 4 bases and J shed 9 bases, with 19 bases lying between them. The CDR3 reads CASSSMAPISSSPLHF. DNA of the CDR3: TGTGCCAGCAGCTCCATGGCCCCTATAAGTTCTTCACCCCTCCACTTT.